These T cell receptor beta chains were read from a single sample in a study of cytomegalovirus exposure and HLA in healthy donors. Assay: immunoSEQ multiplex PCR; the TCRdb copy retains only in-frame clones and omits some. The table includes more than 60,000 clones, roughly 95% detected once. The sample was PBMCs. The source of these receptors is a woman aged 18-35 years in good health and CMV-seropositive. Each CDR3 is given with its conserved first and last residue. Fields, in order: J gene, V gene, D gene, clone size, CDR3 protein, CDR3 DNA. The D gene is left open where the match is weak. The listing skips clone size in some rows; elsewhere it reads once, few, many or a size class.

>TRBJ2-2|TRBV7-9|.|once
CASSPQGLNTGELFF
TGTGCCAGCAGCCCCCAGGGGTTGAACACCGGGGAGCTGTTTTTT
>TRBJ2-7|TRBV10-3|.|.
CAISESHSYEQYF
TGTGCCATCAGTGAGTCGCACAGCTACGAGCAGTACTTC
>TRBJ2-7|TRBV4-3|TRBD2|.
CASSQELAGVNEQYF
TGCGCCAGCAGCCAAGAACTAGCGGGAGTGAACGAGCAGTACTTC
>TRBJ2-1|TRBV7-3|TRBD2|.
CASSLNRAGGRGEQFF
TGTGCCAGCAGCTTAAATCGGGCAGGCGGGAGGGGTGAGCAGTTCTTC
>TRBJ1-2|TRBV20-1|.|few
CSAAGGQRYTF
TGCAGTGCTGCCGGAGGGCAAAGATACACCTTC
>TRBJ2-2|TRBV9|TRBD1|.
CASSRGQGTTGELFF
TGTGCCAGCTCACGGGGACAGGGGACTACCGGGGAGCTGTTTTTT
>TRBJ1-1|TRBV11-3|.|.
CASSLRGYNTEAFF
TGTGCCAGCAGCTTACGCGGTTATAACACTGAAGCTTTCTTT
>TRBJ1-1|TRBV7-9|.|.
CASSLGSLNTEAFF
TGTGCCAGCAGCTTGGGGAGTCTTAACACTGAAGCTTTCTTT
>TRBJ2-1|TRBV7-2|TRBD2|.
CASSALAGQFF
TGTGCCAGCAGCGCCCTAGCGGGTCAGTTCTTC
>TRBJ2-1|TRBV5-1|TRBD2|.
CASGAGGLHNEQFF
TGCGCCAGTGGAGCGGGAGGCCTCCACAATGAGCAGTTCTTC
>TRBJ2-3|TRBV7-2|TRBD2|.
CASSLSRELTDTQYF
TGTGCCAGCAGCTTATCGCGGGAGCTCACAGATACGCAGTATTTT
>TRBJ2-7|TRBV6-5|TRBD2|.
CASSGGYEQYF
TGTGCCTCAAGCGGGGGCTACGAGCAGTACTTC
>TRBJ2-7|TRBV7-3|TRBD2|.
CASSRTGGTYYEQYF
TGTGCCAGCAGCCGGACGGGGGGGACCTACTACGAGCAGTACTTC
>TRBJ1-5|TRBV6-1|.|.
CASSESLASNQPQHF
TGTGCCAGCAGTGAATCTTTGGCTAGCAATCAGCCCCAGCATTTT
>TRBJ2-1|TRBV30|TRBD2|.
CAWSQGGLAGYNEQFF
TGTGCCTGGAGTCAAGGAGGACTAGCGGGCTACAATGAGCAGTTCTTC
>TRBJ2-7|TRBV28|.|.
CASSLGGSYEQYF
TGTGCCAGCAGTTTAGGCGGGTCTTACGAGCAGTACTTC
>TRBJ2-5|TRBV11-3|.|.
CASSLGGSSGETQYF
TGTGCCAGCAGCTTAGGAGGGAGTAGTGGGGAGACCCAGTACTTC
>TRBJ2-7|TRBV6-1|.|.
CASSESSYEQYF
TGTGCCAGCAGTGAATCCAGCTACGAGCAGTACTTC
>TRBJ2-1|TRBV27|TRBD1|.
CASQRQGAFNEQFF
TGTGCCAGCCAAAGACAGGGGGCTTTTAATGAGCAGTTCTTC
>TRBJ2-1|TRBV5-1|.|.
CASSSGGGYNEQFF
TGCGCCAGCAGCTCTGGGGGCGGATACAATGAGCAGTTCTTC
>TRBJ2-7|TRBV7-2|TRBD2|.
CASSPLAGGAEQYF
TGTGCCAGCAGCCCACTAGCGGGAGGAGCCGAGCAGTACTTC
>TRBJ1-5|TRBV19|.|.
CASNARNQPQHF
TGTGCCAGTAATGCCAGAAATCAGCCCCAGCATTTT
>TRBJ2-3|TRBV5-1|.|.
CASSVYRGGITDTQYF
TGCGCCAGCAGCGTGTACAGGGGAGGTATCACAGATACGCAGTATTTT
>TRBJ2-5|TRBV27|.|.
CASSLSTGLQETQYF
TGTGCCAGCAGCCTAAGTACAGGGTTACAAGAGACCCAGTACTTC
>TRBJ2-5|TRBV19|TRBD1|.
CASRVSGTAHQETQYF
TGTGCCAGTAGAGTCTCCGGGACAGCCCACCAAGAGACCCAGTACTTC
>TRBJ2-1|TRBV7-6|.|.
CASSLASGQMVNNEQFF
TGTGCCAGCAGCTTAGCGAGTGGGCAGATGGTAAACAATGAGCAGTTCTTC
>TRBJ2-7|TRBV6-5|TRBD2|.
CASSPLAGGPQEQYF
TGTGCCAGCAGTCCCCTAGCGGGAGGGCCGCAAGAGCAGTACTTC
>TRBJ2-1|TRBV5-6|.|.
CASSLGTAYNEQFF
TGTGCCAGCAGCTTGGGGACAGCCTACAATGAGCAGTTCTTC
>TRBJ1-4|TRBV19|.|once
CASTELRQQATNEKLFF
TGTGCCAGTACGGAATTAAGACAGCAAGCAACTAATGAAAAACTGTTTTTT
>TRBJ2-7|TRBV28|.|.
CASSLRPQGSSEEYYEQYF
TGTGCCAGCAGTTTGCGACCCCAGGGGTCCAGCGAAGAATATTACGAGCAGTACTTC
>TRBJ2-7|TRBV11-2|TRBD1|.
CASSRTGGEQYF
TGTGCCAGCAGCCGCACAGGGGGCGAGCAGTACTTC